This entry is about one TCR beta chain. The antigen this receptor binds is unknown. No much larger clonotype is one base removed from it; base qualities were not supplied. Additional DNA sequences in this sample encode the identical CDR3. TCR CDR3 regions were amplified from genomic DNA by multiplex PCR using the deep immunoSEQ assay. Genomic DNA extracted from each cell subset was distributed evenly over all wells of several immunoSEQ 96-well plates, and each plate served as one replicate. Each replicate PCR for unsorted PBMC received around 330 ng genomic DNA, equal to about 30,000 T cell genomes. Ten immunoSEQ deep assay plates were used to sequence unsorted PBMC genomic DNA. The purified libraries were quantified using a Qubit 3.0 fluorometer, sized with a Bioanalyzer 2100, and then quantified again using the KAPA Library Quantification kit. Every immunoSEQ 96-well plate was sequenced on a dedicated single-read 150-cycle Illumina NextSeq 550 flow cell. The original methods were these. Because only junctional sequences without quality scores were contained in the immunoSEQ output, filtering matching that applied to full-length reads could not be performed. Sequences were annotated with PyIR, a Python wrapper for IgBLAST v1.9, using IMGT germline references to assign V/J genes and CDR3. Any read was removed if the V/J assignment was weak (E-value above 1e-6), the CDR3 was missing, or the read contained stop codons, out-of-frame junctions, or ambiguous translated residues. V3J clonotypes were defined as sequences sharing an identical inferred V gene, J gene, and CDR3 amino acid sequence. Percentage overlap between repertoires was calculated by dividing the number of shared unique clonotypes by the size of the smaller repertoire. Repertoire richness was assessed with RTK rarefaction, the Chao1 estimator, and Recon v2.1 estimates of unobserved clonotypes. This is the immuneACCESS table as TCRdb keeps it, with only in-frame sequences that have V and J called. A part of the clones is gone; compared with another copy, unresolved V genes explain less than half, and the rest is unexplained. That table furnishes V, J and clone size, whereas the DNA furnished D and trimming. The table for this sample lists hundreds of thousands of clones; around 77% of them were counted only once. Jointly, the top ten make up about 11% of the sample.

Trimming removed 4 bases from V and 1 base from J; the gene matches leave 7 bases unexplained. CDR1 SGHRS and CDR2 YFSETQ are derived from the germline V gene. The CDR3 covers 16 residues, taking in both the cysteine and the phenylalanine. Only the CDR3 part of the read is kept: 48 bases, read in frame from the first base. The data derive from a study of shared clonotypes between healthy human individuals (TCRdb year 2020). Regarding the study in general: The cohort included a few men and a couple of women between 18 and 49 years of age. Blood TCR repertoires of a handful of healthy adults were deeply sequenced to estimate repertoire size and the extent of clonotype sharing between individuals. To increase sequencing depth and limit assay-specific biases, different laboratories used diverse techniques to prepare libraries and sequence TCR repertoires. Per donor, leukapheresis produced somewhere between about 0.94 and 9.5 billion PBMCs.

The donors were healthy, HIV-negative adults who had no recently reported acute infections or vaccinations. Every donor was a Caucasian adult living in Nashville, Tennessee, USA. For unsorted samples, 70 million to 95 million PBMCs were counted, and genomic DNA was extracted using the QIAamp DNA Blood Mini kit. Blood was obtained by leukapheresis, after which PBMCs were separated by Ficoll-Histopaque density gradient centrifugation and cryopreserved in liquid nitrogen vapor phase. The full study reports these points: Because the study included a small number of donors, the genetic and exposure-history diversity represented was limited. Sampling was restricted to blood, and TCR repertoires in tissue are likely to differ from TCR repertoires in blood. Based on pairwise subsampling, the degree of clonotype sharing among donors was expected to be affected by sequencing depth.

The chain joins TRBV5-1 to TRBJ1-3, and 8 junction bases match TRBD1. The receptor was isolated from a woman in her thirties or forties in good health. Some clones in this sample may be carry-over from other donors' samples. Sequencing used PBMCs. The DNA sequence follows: TGCGCCAGCAGCGGGGGACAGGCGGGATCTGGAAACACCATATATTTT. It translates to CASSGGQAGSGNTIYF. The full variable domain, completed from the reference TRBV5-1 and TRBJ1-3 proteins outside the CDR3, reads KAGVTQTPRYLIKTRGQQVTLSCSPISGHRSVSWYQQTPGQGLQFLFEYFSETQRNKGNFPGRFSGRQFSNSRSEMNVSTLELGDSALYLCASSGGQAGSGNTIYFGEGSWLTVV.